These 29 T cell receptor beta chains share one sample of origin, sequenced in a study of OX40 agonist ivuxolimab in advanced cancers. Method: immunoSEQ multiplex PCR; TCRdb's copy keeps in-frame clones and lacks some. This table has more than 65,000 clones, around 85% appearing once. The material sequenced was CD4+ or CD8+ T cells sorted from blood, taken in a trial of the OX40 agonist ivuxolimab. The origin of the receptors is an adult with an advanced solid tumor such as melanoma, head and neck, liver or kidney cancer.

The J gene is TRBJ1-3, the V gene TRBV11-2; D not certain. The V gene lost 5 bases and the J gene lost 0 bases, with 8 bases spanning the gap. The CDR3 has 14 residues. Germline V gene data show CDR1 as SGHAT and CDR2 as FQNNGV. DNA of the CDR3: TGTGCCAGCAGCCGTGGGTTCTCTGGAAACACCATATATTTT. It translates to CASSRGFSGNTIYF.

The genes are TRBV4-3 and TRBJ1-2, with a weak D call TRBD1 (6 bases). Germline values: CDR1 LGHNA, CDR2 YSLEER. CDR3 size: 15 residues. With 3 bases removed from V and 10 bases from J, the gap between germline ends came to 21 bases. The CDR3 loop reads CASSHAVLGGLTYTF. The CDR3 coding sequence is TGCGCCAGCAGCCATGCGGTGTTGGGGGGCCTAACCTACACCTTC.

The gene calls are TRBV4-3 and TRBJ1-1; unclear D gene. In germline, CDR1 is LGHNA, CDR2 YSLEER. V was shortened by 7 bases and J by 7 bases, with 7 bases between the two germline ends. CDR3 length: 10 amino acids. CDR3: CASTLNEAFF. CDR3 nucleotide sequence: TGCGCCAGCACCCTGAATGAAGCTTTCTTT.

The rearrangement uses TRBV6-6 and TRBJ2-3, with 8 bases matching TRBD1. The CDR3 spans 16 residues. V lost 2 bases, J lost 3 bases, and 7 bases stayed unmatched. The germline CDR1 and CDR2 sequences are MNHNY and SVGAGI (reference sequence). This CDR3 reads CASSYAPGGRTDTQYF. The CDR3 DNA follows: TGTGCCAGCAGTTACGCCCCAGGGGGCCGAACAGATACGCAGTATTTT.

This clone was recorded only once. The chain combines TRBV11-1 with TRBJ1-2; TRBD1 might be the D (5 bases). The germline V gene has CDR1 SGHAT and CDR2 FQDESV (reference sequence). This CDR3 has 13 amino acids. With 3 bases removed from V and 8 bases from J, the gap between germline ends came to 13 bases. The CDR3 is CASSFPQALGYTF. The CDR3 DNA reads as TGTGCCAGCAGCTTTCCACAGGCGCTGGGCTACACCTTC.

This sequence joins TRBV30 and TRBJ1-1; D is ambiguous. The CDR3 contains 12 residues. The V gene lost 4 bases and the J gene lost 0 bases, with 6 bases spanning the gap. Germline CDR1 is GTSNPN and CDR2 is SVGIG (reference sequence). CDR3 bases: TGTGCCTGGAAAATCATGAACACTGAAGCTTTCTTT. Encoded protein: CAWKIMNTEAFF.

This clone is medium-sized (0.01 to 0.1%) within its sample. CDR3: CASSLATANYGYTF. In DNA form, the CDR3 reads TGTGCCAGCAGCTTAGCTACCGCTAACTATGGCTACACCTTC. The chain is built from TRBV13 and TRBJ1-2; D remains ambiguous. Germline loops: CDR1 PRHDT, CDR2 FYEKMQ (reference sequence). This CDR3 is 14 amino acids long. With 1 base removed from V and 0 bases from J, the gap between germline ends came to 6 bases.

This clone was detected only once. The chain employs TRBV5-1 and TRBJ2-7; maybe TRBD1 (6 bases). V lost 0 bases, J lost 2 bases, and 15 bases lay in between. Germline CDR1 reads SGHRS; CDR2 reads YFSETQ. The CDR3 is 16 amino acids. In DNA form, the CDR3 reads TGCGCCAGCAGCTTGGCTCGGACAGAATTTACCTACGAGCAGTACTTC. Amino acid sequence: CASSLARTEFTYEQYF.

The J gene is TRBJ2-1, the V gene TRBV5-1; TRBD2 agrees at 13 bases. CDR1 and CDR2 (germline): SGHRS, YFSETQ. The CDR3 is 16 amino acids. V shed 0 bases, J shed 3 bases, and the junction held 0 bases outside the gene matches. CDR3 in amino acids: CASSLGLAGGYNEQFF. Here the CDR3 DNA reads TGCGCCAGCAGCTTGGGACTAGCGGGGGGCTACAATGAGCAGTTCTTC.

The chain employs TRBV4-2 and TRBJ2-1; D possibly uses TRBD1 or TRBD2 (5 bases each). V was cut by 0 bases and J by 0 bases, with 9 bases left in between. CDR1 and CDR2 from the germline V gene are LGHNA and YNFKEQ. The CDR3 is 16 residues long. This chain's CDR3 is CASSQEGTGSYNEQFF. The CDR3 nucleotides read TGTGCCAGCAGCCAAGAGGGGACCGGCTCCTACAATGAGCAGTTCTTC.

V usage is TRBV29-1 and J usage is TRBJ2-1; TRBD1 agrees at 10 bases. Per germline, CDR1 SQVTM and CDR2 ANQGSEA. Trimming at V came to 6 bases and at J to 4 bases, leaving 6 bases not matched to a gene. The CDR3 is 14 amino acids. Written as DNA, the CDR3 is TGCAGCGTGAGACAGGGGGCAAGGTACAATGAGCAGTTCTTC. Residues: CSVRQGARYNEQFF.

The chain employs TRBV9 and TRBJ2-3; D possibly corresponds to TRBD1 (6 bases). The V gene's germline CDR1 is SGDLS and CDR2 YYNGEE. This CDR3 is built from 14 residues. V lost 4 bases and J lost 1, with 10 bases in between. CDR3: CASSLQGGTDTQYF. The CDR3 nucleotides are TGTGCCAGCAGCCTACAGGGAGGCACAGATACGCAGTATTTT.

V and J are TRBV5-1 and TRBJ1-1; 9 positions match TRBD1. V gave up 4 bases and J gave up 4 bases; unmatched junction bases: 5. Looked up from germline, CDR1 is SGHRS and CDR2 is YFSETQ. The CDR3 loop spans 14 amino acids. The CDR3 region is CASSRTTGGTEAFF. CDR3 in DNA: TGCGCCAGCAGCCGAACGACAGGGGGCACTGAAGCTTTCTTT.

As regards this clone: Germline and junction disagree at one end, which may indicate a read error. This rearrangement joins TRBV7-7 to TRBJ2-7, with 9 nucleotides matching TRBD2. Germline CDR1 reads SSHAT; CDR2 reads FNYEAQ (reference sequence). The CDR3 contains 15 residues. The DNA for the CDR3 is TGTGCTAGCAGCTTGCTAGCGGGGCCCCTCTACGAGCAGTACTTC. It yields the protein CASSLLAGPLYEQYF.

The V gene is TRBV5-6, the J gene TRBJ1-2; D gene uncertain. V lost 1 base and J lost 6, with 19 bases in between. Germline V gene data show CDR1 as SGHDT and CDR2 as YYEEEE. The CDR3 extends over 16 amino acids. The CDR3 protein is CASSLLIRGSIDGYTF. CDR3 DNA sequence: TGTGCCAGCAGCTTGTTAATCCGGGGATCTATTGATGGCTACACCTTC.

V usage is TRBV28 and J usage is TRBJ2-7; 14 bases match TRBD2. The CDR3 consists of 15 residues. Looked up from germline, CDR1 is MDHEN and CDR2 is SYDVKM. The ends lost 4 bases at V and 4 bases at J; junction bases unmatched: 3. CDR3 in DNA: TGTGCCAGCAGTTCCTGGACTAGCGGGAGGTACGAGCAGTACTTC. This sequence encodes CASSSWTSGRYEQYF.

This clone was detected many times. This chain links TRBV30 with TRBJ1-6; 7 nucleotides line up with TRBD1. Germline trimming cut 0 bases from V and 8 bases from J; bases unmatched to any gene: 13. CDR3 length: 17 amino acids. Germline loops: CDR1 GTSNPN, CDR2 SVGIG (reference sequence). The CDR3 sequence is CAWSVQRGPRLDSPLHF. CDR3 nucleotide sequence: TGTGCCTGGAGTGTACAGAGGGGGCCGAGGCTTGATTCACCCCTCCACTTT.

The V gene is TRBV7-9, the J gene TRBJ2-5; possibly TRBD1 or TRBD2 for D (6 bases each). Germline V gene lookup returns CDR1 SEHNR and CDR2 FQNEAQ (reference sequence). The CDR3 consists of 15 residues. V was clipped by 5 bases and J by 5 bases, with 18 bases between them. DNA of the CDR3: TGTGCCAGCAGCCCTAATGGGGGCGGAGGGGAGACCCAGTACTTC. As protein: CASSPNGGGGETQYF.

The V and J genes are TRBV6-5 and TRBJ1-1, with no clear D. The length of the CDR3 is 13 residues. The V end was cut by 6 bases, the J end by 2 bases, with 10 bases between. Per germline, CDR1 MNHEY and CDR2 SVGAGI. CDR3 DNA sequence: TGTGCCAGCAGACGGGGAAGCAACACTGAAGCTTTCTTT. Amino acid sequence: CASRRGSNTEAFF.

CDR3 DNA sequence: TGTGCCAGTAGCCCCCGGGGGCGACTCTCCTACAATGAGCAGTTCTTC. It translates to CASSPRGRLSYNEQFF. J is TRBJ2-1 and V is TRBV19, with D perhaps given as TRBD1 or TRBD2 (6 bases each). Deletions cut 6 bases from V and 0 bases from J, with 15 bases between. Germline assignment: CDR1 LNHDA and CDR2 SQIVND (reference sequence). This CDR3 spans 16 amino acids.

The genes are TRBV7-9 and TRBJ2-3; no firm D call. The CDR3 runs 14 residues. V gave up 5 bases and J gave up 2 bases, with 11 bases separating them. The V gene's germline CDR1 is SEHNR and CDR2 FQNEAQ (reference sequence). Here the CDR3 reads CASSLSEPTDTQYF. CDR3 bases: TGTGCCAGCAGCCTGTCCGAGCCCACAGATACGCAGTATTTT.

Only a few counts were recorded for this clone. The genes are TRBV2 and TRBJ1-1; D is unresolved. Trimming took off 6 bases at V and 1 base at J, with 6 bases between the two ends. The germline V gene encodes CDR1 SNHLY and CDR2 FYNNEI. This CDR3 region has 12 residues. CDR3 residues: CASRTQNTEAFF. CDR3 DNA sequence: TGTGCCAGCAGAACACAGAACACTGAAGCTTTCTTT.

The chain couples TRBV4-2 to TRBJ1-2; TRBD1 matches 7 bases. The germline V gene has CDR1 LGHNA and CDR2 YNFKEQ. The junction had 12 bases not matched to a gene; V was cut back by 1 base and J by 7 bases. The CDR3 consists of 16 residues. The CDR3 reads CASSQVPRGHLPGYTF. In DNA form, the CDR3 reads TGTGCCAGCAGCCAAGTCCCAAGGGGGCACTTACCTGGCTACACCTTC.

The V gene is TRBV5-1, the J gene TRBJ2-2, with D unresolved. Deletions cut 3 bases from V and 1 base from J, with 7 bases between. The CDR3 is made up of 14 amino acids. CDR1 is SGHRS, CDR2 YFSETQ, per germline. The CDR3 region has the DNA TGCGCCAGCAGCTGGGGTCAGAACACCGGGGAGCTGTTTTTT. Translation gives CASSWGQNTGELFF.

V gene TRBV27 combines with J gene TRBJ1-6; weak D call: TRBD1 (5 bases). In germline, CDR1 is MNHEY, CDR2 SMNVEV (reference sequence). CDR3 length equals 15 residues. V was shortened by 3 bases and J by 8 bases, with 14 bases between the two germline ends. CDR3 DNA: TGTGCCAGCAGTTTCCTCACTGACAGAGATTCACCCCTCCACTTT. Translation: CASSFLTDRDSPLHF.

The V gene is TRBV10-3, the J gene TRBJ2-5, with D perhaps matching TRBD2 (6 bases). V lost 3 bases and J 1 base, leaving 9 bases between the germline ends. The CDR3 consists of 14 residues. In germline, CDR1 is ENHRY, CDR2 SYGVKD. CDR3 nucleotide sequence: TGTGCCATCAGTGAAAAGCGGGTCCAAGAGACCCAGTACTTC. It specifies CAISEKRVQETQYF.

V usage is TRBV16 and J usage is TRBJ1-1; unclear D gene. The CDR3 covers 13 residues. V was clipped by 0 bases and J by 3 bases, with 5 bases between them. Germline V gene sequence: CDR1 KGHSY, CDR2 FQNENV. CDR3 in amino acids: CASSQSGYTEAFF. CDR3 bases: TGTGCCAGCAGCCAATCGGGGTACACTGAAGCTTTCTTT.

The J gene is TRBJ2-3, the V gene TRBV28; D is undetermined. CDR1 and CDR2 from the germline V gene are MDHEN and SYDVKM. The CDR3 is 17 amino acids. Trimming cost V 3 bases and J 4 bases, with 20 bases left between them. CDR3 nucleotides: TGTGCCAGCAGTTTCAACCCCTTAATACCCGGCCCAGATACGCAGTATTTT. As protein: CASSFNPLIPGPDTQYF.

The V and J genes are TRBV9 and TRBJ1-2; no firm D call. CDR3 size: 15 residues. Trimming pared 0 bases from V and 4 bases from J, leaving 13 bases between. Germline V gene lookup returns CDR1 SGDLS and CDR2 YYNGEE. CDR3 nucleotide sequence: TGTGCCAGCAGCGTAGGAGGTTCGGGTGTCTATGGCTACACCTTC. Its translation: CASSVGGSGVYGYTF.